This TCR gamma chain was observed in a study of gamma-delta chains in newborns, infants, children (dated by TCRdb to 2018 to 2020). Looking at the study overall: According to the study title, microbial exposure causes polyclonal expansion of innate gammadelta T cells right after birth. How innate gammadelta T cell populations in human newborns were shaped by microbial exposure immediately after birth was investigated in the study.

Comments on this clone: Its antigen remains undetermined. Nothing much larger sits one base from this clone, and base qualities are not available.

V is trimmed back by 0 bases and J by 9 bases, and the junction contains 14 bases that no gene match accounts for. Taken from cysteine to phenylalanine, the CDR3 has 15 residues. Of the read, only the CDR3 DNA is kept; its 45 bases are in frame from base 1. The germline V gene (reference sequence) provides CDR1 GITISATS and CDR2 ISYDGTV. This sample was sequenced with an Illumina MiSeq. TCRdb reanalyzed the public reads with the CATT caller, and identical DNA sequences were merged afterwards. In all, the sample holds some 1,300 gamma-chain clones, and 66% of those were seen once. The biggest ten clones account for 25% to 35% of the sample.

This receptor was identified in a child who was a newborn, infant or young child, either healthy, febrile or measles-vaccinated (not recorded which). The V gene is TRGV9 and the J gene is TRGJ1 or TRGJ2. The J gene is absent in TCRdb and was assigned here via DNA matching to germline. Sequenced material: blood. In nucleotide form, the sequence is TGTGCCTTGTGGGAGGTGTTCCTCGGGGTCCGTAAGAAACTCTTT. Its translation reads: CALWEVFLGVRKKLF.